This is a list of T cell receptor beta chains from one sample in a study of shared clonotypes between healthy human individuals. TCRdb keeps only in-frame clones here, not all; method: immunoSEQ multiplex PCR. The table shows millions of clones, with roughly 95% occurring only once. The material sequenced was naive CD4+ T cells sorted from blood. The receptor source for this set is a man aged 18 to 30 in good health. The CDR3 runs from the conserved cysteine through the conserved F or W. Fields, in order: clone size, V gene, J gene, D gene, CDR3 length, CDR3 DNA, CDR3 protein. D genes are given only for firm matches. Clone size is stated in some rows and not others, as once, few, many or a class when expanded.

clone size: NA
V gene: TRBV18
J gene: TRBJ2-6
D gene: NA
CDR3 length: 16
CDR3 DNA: TGTGCCAGCTCACCCGCGGGACACTCTGGGGCCAACGTCCTGACTTTC
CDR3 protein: CASSPAGHSGANVLTF

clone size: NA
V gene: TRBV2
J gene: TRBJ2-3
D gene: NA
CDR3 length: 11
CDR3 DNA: TGTGCCAGCAGGAAATTAGATACGCAGTATTTT
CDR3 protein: CASRKLDTQYF

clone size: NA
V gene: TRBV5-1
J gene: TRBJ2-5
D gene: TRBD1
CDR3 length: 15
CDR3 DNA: TGCGCCAGCAGCTTGGTGTCAGGGGGCTCGGAGACCCAGTACTTC
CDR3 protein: CASSLVSGGSETQYF

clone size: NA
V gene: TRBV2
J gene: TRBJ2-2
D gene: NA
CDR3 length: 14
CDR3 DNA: TGTGCCAGCCGCGCGGCAGGATACACCGGGGAGCTGTTTTTT
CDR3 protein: CASRAAGYTGELFF

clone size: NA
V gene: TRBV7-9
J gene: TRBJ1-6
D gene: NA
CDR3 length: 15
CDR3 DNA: TGTGCCAGCAGCCCAGGGGACCGAACTAATTCACCCCTCCACTTT
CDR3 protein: CASSPGDRTNSPLHF

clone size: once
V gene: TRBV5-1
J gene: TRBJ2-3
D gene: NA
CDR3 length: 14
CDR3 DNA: TGCGCCAGCCAGGACGAGAGCAGTACAGATACGCAGTATTTT
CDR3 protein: CASQDESSTDTQYF

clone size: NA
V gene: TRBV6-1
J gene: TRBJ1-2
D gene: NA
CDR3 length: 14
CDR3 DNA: TGTGCCAGCACCCCTGGGAACTCGGGCTATGGCTACACCTTC
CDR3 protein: CASTPGNSGYGYTF

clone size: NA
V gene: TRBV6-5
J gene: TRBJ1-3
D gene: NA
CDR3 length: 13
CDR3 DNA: TGTGCCAGCGGTGGTGAGGTTGGAAACACCATATATTTT
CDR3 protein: CASGGEVGNTIYF

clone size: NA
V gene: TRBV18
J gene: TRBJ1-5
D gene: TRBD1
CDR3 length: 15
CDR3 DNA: TGTGCCAGCTCCCGAGGACAGGCGGAGAATCAGCCCCAGCATTTT
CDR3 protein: CASSRGQAENQPQHF

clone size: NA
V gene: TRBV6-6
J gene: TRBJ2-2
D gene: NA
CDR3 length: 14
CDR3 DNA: TGTGCCAGCAGTACCCAGGGGATGGGCGGGGAGCTGTTTTTT
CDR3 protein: CASSTQGMGGELFF

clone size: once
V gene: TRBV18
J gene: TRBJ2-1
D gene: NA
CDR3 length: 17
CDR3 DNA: TGTGCCAGCTCACCTCCCCCTAGCGTCAGCTCCTACAATGAGCAGTTCTTC
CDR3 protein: CASSPPPSVSSYNEQFF

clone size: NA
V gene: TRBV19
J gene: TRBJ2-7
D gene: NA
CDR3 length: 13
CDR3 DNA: TGTGCCAGCGACCCGGGACATAATCTCGAGCAGTACTTC
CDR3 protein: CASDPGHNLEQYF

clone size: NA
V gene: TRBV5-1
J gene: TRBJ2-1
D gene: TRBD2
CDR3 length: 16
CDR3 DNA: TGCGCCAGCAGCTTGGTGAGCGGGGGGGCCCAGAGTGAGCAGTTCTTC
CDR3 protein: CASSLVSGGAQSEQFF

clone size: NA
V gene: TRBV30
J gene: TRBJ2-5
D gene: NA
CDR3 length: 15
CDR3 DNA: TGTGCCTGGAGTGTGCGTCCGGGGGCAGGAGAGACCCAGTACTTC
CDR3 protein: CAWSVRPGAGETQYF

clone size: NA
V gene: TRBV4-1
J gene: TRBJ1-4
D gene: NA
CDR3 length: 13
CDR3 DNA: TGCGCCAGCAGCCAAGATTTCATTAAAAAACTGTTTTTT
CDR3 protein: CASSQDFIKKLFF

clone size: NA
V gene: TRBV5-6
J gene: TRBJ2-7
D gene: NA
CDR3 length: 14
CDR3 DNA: TGTGCCAGCAGCTTGGGTTCCGGAGCCTACGAGCAGTACTTC
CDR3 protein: CASSLGSGAYEQYF

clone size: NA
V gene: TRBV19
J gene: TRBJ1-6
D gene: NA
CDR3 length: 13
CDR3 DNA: TGTGCCAGTAGCGGGACGAATTTTTCACCCCTCCACTTT
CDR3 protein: CASSGTNFSPLHF

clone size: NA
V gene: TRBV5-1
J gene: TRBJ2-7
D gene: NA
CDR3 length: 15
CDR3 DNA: TGCGCCAGCAGCTTGGATTCAACTCAGGGAGGTGAGCAGTACTTC
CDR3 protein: CASSLDSTQGGEQYF

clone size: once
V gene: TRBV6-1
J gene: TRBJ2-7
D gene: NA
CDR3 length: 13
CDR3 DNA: TGTGCCAGCAGTGAACTCACCGGGGCCGAGCAGTACTTC
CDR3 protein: CASSELTGAEQYF

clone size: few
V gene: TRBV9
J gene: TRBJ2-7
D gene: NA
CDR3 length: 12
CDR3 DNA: TGTGCCAGCAGCGTAGGTGGCGGCGAGCAGTACTTC
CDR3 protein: CASSVGGGEQYF

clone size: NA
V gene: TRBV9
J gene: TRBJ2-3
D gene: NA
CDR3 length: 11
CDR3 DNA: TGTGCCAGCAGCGTAGGCTATGGGCAGTATTTT
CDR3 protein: CASSVGYGQYF

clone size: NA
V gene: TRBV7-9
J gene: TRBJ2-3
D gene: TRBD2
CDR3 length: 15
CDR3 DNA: TGTGCCAGCAGCTTAGGCGCGGGAGTAGCAGATACGCAGTATTTT
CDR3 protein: CASSLGAGVADTQYF

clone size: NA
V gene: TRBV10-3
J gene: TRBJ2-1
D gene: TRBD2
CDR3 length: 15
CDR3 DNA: TGTGCCACTAGCGGGTCACTTAGCTCCTACAATGAGCAGTTCTTC
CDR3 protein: CATSGSLSSYNEQFF

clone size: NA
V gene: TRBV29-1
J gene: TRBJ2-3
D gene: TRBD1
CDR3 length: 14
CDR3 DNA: TGCAGCGTCCCCGGGACAGGGGCATCAGATACGCAGTATTTT
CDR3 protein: CSVPGTGASDTQYF

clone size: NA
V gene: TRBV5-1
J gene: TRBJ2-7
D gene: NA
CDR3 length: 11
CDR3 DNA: TGCGCCAGCAGTTCCCGATACGAGCAGTACTTC
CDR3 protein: CASSSRYEQYF

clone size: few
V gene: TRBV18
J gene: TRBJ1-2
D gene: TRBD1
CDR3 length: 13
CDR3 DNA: TGTGCCAGCTCACAACAGGGGAACTATGGCTACACCTTC
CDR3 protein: CASSQQGNYGYTF

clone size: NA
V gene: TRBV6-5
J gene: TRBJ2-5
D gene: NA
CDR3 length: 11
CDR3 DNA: TGTGCCAGCAGTAGGGGGGAGACCCAGTACTTC
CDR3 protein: CASSRGETQYF

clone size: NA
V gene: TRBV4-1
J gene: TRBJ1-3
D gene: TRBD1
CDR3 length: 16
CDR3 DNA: TGCGCCAGCAGCCTTTACGGCAGGGGGTCTGGAAACACCATATATTTT
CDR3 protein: CASSLYGRGSGNTIYF

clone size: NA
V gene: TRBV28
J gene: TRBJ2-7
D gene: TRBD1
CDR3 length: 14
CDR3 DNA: TGTGCCAGCAGAAGGACAGGGGGCTCCTACGAGCAGTACTTC
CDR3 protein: CASRRTGGSYEQYF

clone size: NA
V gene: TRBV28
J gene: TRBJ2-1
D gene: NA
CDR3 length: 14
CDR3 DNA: TGTGCCAGCTCCATTAACGCCAATAGGAATGAGCAGTTCTTC
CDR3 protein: CASSINANRNEQFF

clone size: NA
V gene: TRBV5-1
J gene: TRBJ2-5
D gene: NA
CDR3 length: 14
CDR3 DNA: TGCGCCAGCAGCCGGGCTGGAGACGCAGAGACCCAGTACTTC
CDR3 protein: CASSRAGDAETQYF

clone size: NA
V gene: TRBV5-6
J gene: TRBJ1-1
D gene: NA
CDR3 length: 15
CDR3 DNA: TGTGCCAGCAGCTTGGAGTGGTACAAGAACACTGAAGCTTTCTTT
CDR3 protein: CASSLEWYKNTEAFF

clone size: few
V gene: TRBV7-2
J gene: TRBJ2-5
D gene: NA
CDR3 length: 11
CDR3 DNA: TGTGCCAGCAGCTTAGTCGAGACCCAGTACTTC
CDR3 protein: CASSLVETQYF

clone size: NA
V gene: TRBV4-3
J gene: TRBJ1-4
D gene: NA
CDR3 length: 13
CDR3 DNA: TGCGCCAGCAGCCAAGAACCTAATGAAAAACTGTTTTTT
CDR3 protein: CASSQEPNEKLFF

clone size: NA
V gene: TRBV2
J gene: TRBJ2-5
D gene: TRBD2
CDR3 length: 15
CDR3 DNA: TGTGCCAGCGGACTAGCGGGGGCCCACCAAGAGACCCAGTACTTC
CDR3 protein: CASGLAGAHQETQYF

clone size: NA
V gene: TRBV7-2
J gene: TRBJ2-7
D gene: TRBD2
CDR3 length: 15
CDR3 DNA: TGTGCCAGCAGCCCGGGACTAGTGTCGACCTCTGAGCAGTACTTC
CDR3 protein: CASSPGLVSTSEQYF

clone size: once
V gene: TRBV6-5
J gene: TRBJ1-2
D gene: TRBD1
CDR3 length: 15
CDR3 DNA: TGTGCCAGCAGTACAGGGGGTCGCTCCGGCTATGGCTACACCTTC
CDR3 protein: CASSTGGRSGYGYTF

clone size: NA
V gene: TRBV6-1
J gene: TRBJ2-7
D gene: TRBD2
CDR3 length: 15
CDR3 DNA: TGTGCCAGCAGTGAAGCTCAGACTAGCTTTTACGAGCAGTACTTC
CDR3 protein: CASSEAQTSFYEQYF

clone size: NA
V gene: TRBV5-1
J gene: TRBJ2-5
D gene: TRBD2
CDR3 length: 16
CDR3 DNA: TGCGCCAGCAGCGACCGACTAGCGGGGGGGCAGAAGACCCAGTACTTC
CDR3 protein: CASSDRLAGGQKTQYF

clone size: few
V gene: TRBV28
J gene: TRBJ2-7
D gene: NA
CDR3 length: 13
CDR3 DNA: TGTGCCAGCAGTTCAGGATTCTCCTACGAGCAGTACTTC
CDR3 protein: CASSSGFSYEQYF

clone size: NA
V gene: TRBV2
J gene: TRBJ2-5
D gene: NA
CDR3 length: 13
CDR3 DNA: TGTGCCAGCAGGAAGGGTAGTTTGGAGACCCAGTACTTC
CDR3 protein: CASRKGSLETQYF

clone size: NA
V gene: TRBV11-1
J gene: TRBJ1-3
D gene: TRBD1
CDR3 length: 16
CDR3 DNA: TGTGCCAGCAGCAGATGGGACAGGGGTTCTGGAAACACCATATATTTT
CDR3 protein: CASSRWDRGSGNTIYF

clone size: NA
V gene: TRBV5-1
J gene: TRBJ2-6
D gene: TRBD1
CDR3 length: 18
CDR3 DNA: TGCGCCAGCAGCTTCCGACAGGGTGGGATCTCTGGGGCCAACGTCCTGACTTTC
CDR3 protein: CASSFRQGGISGANVLTF

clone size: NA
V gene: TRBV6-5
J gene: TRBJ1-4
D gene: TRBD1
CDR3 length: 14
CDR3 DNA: TGTGCCAGTGCGTCGGGACAGGGGAATGAAAAACTGTTTTTT
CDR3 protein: CASASGQGNEKLFF

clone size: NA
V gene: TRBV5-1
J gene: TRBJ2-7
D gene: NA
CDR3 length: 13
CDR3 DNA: TGCGCCAGCAGCTTGGAGGGAGGGGGAGAGCAGTACTTC
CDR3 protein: CASSLEGGGEQYF

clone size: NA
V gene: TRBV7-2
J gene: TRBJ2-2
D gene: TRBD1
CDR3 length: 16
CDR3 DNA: TGTGCCAGCAGCCCCCGGACAGGGGGGTACACCGGGGAGCTGTTTTTT
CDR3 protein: CASSPRTGGYTGELFF

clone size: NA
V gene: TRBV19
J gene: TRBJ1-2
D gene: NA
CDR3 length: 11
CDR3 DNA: TGTGCCAGTAGTGTCCTTGGGGGCTACACCTTC
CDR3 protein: CASSVLGGYTF

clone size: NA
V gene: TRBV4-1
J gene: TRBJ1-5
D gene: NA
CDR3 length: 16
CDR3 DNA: TGCGCCAGCAGCCAAGGGGGAGGGCGGGGCAATCAGCCCCAGCATTTT
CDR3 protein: CASSQGGGRGNQPQHF

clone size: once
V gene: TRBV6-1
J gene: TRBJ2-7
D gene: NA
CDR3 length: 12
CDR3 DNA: TGTGCCAGCAGTGAAGGAGAGTACGAGCAGTACTTC
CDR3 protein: CASSEGEYEQYF

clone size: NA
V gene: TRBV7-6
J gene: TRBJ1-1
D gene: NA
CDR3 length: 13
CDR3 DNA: TGTGCCAGCAGCTTAATCAGGGAGTCTGAAGCTTTCTTT
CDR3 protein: CASSLIRESEAFF

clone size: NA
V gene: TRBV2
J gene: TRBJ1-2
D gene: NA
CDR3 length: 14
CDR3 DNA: TGTGCCAGCAGTGAACCAGGGCCAAACTATGGCTACACCTTC
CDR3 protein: CASSEPGPNYGYTF

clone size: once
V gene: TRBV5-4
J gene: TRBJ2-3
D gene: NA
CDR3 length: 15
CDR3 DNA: TGTGCCAGCAGCTTGGGCGGCCCTAGCACAGATACGCAGTATTTT
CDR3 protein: CASSLGGPSTDTQYF

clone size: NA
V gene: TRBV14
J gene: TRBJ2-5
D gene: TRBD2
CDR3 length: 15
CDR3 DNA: TGTGCCAGCAGCCGAGGGGAGGGGATCACAGAGACCCAGTACTTC
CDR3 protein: CASSRGEGITETQYF

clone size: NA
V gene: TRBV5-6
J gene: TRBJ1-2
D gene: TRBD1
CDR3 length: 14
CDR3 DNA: TGTGCCAGCAGCTTTCTGGACAGGGGTACTGGCTACACCTTC
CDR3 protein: CASSFLDRGTGYTF

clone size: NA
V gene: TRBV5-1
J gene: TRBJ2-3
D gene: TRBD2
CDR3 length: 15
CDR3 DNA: TGCGCCAGCAGCTTGGGCGGCGGGAGTGGAGATACGCAGTATTTT
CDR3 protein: CASSLGGGSGDTQYF

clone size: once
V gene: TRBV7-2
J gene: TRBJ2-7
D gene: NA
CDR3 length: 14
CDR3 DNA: TGTGCCAGCAGCTCACAGGGAGGGAGGGACGAGCAGTACTTC
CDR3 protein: CASSSQGGRDEQYF

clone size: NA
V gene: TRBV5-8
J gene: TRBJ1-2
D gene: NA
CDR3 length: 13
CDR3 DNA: TGTGCCAGCAGCTCGCTTGGGAACTATGGCTACACCTTC
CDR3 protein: CASSSLGNYGYTF